This T cell receptor (beta chain) stems from a study of identical twins. This clonotype was picked up many times. The antigen is not known. The CDR3 is 14 amino acids. The J segment lost 5 bases and the V segment lost 3 bases, leaving 4 bases of the junction unmatched. Germline CDR1 is SGHVS and CDR2 is FNYEAQ. TCRdb re-derived calls from the 5' RACE reads in MiXCR, one entry per CDR3 protein. The data hold 650,000 to 750,000 distinct CDR3 sequences, with around 21% observed a single time. Notes on the study in general: There is a chance that invariant MAIT and iNKT cells partially muddied zero-insertion analyses.

The same specimen was also included in a second study, on T cells expressing NK-cell markers.

The TCR sequence derives from a woman aged 18-30 years in good health. The sequencing sample was made of PBMCs. This sequence joins TRBV7-6 and TRBJ1-5; TRBD1 agrees at 7 bases. Here the CDR3 reads CASSFRQGDQPQHF. CDR3 coding DNA: TGTGCCAGCAGCTTCCGACAGGGAGATCAGCCCCAGCATTTT.